This entry is about one TCR beta chain. The data were produced by immunoSEQ multiplex PCR, yet TCRdb's version contains in-frame clones alone and is incomplete. This table holds under 90,000 clones, 95% to 98% found once. The sample belongs to a study of technical replicates of blood from a handful of donors. V lost 0 bases and J lost 4, with 16 bases in between. Germline CDR1 SGHNT, CDR2 YYREEE (reference sequence). This CDR3 is built from 17 residues. The chain employs TRBV5-4 and TRBJ2-2; TRBD2 is a possible D gene (7 bases). The receptor comes from a human donor in good health. Specimen: T cells isolated from PBMCs. The CDR3 nucleotides read TGTGCCAGCAGCTTGGGGGGCGCGAGGGGGGGCACCGGGGAGCTGTTTTTT. Its translation is CASSLGGARGGTGELFF.